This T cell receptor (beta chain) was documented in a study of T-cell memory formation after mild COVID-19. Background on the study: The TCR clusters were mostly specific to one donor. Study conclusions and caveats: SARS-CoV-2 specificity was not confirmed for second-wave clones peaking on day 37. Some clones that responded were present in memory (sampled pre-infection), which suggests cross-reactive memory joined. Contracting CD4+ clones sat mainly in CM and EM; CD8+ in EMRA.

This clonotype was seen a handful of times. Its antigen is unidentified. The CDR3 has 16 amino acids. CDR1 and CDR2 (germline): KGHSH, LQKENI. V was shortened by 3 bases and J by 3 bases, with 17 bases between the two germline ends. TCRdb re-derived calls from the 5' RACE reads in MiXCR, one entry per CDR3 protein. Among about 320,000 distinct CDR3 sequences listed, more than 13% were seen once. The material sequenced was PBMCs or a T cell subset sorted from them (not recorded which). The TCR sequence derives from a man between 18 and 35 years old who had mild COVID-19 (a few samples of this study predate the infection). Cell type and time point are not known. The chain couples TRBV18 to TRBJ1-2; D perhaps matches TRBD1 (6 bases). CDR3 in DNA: TGTGCCAGCTCACCTTTTCGACAGGCGGACTACTATGGCTACACCTTC. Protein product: CASSPFRQADYYGYTF.